This note documents a single T cell receptor (beta chain) sequence. The data are from a study of blood T cell repertoires in COVID-19. As originally analysed: Reference gene primer amplification gave nucleated cell count estimates. The table came from immunoSEQ multiplex PCR; TCRdb's copy has only in-frame clones and leaves some out. V and J calls and clone size come straight from that table; D and trimming were deduced from the DNA. In the table there are tens of thousands of clones, 70% to 90% of which are singletons. The TCR sequence derives from a man in his forties or fifties with active or convalescent COVID-19. Sample: peripheral blood.

The CDR3 is CASSAGTIYEQYF. The CDR3 bases are TGTGCCAGCAGCGCCGGGACAATATACGAGCAGTACTTC. This chain links TRBV7-8 with TRBJ2-7; D perhaps matches TRBD1 (6 bases). Germline V gives CDR1 SGHVS, CDR2 FQNEAQ. The CDR3 extends over 13 amino acids. Between the trimmed V and J ends, which lost 5 bases and 4 bases, there was a span of 12 bases.